Listed below are T cell receptor beta chains from one sample, sequenced in a study of response to subunit inactivated influenza vaccine. From the RT-PCR reads, TCRdb called clonotypes with MiXCR, one entry per CDR3 protein. The sample yields hundreds of thousands of distinct CDR3 sequences, around 14% seen once. The material sequenced was PBMCs from blood, taken 11 to 12 days after vaccination. The receptor source for this set is a man in his forties or fifties who received an inactivated influenza vaccine. The CDR3 runs from the conserved cysteine through the conserved F or W. A D gene is named only where the DNA matches it firmly. Clone size is shown for a subset of rows, as once, few, many or a class of expanded clone.

CDR3 protein: CASSLERRAFF
CDR3 DNA: TGTGCCAGCAGCTTAGAGAGGAGGGCTTTCTTT
D gene: -
J gene: TRBJ1-1
clone size: -
V gene: TRBV7-2

CDR3 protein: CSAREESYEQYF
CDR3 DNA: TGCAGTGCTAGAGAAGAATCCTACGAGCAGTACTTC
D gene: -
J gene: TRBJ2-7
clone size: few
V gene: TRBV20-1

CDR3 protein: CASSWESRDTQYF
CDR3 DNA: TGTGCCAGCAGTTGGGAGTCCAGGGATACGCAGTATTTT
D gene: -
J gene: TRBJ2-3
clone size: -
V gene: TRBV27

CDR3 protein: CASRRTGNPADTQYF
CDR3 DNA: TGTGCCAGCAGGCGCACAGGGAACCCCGCAGATACGCAGTATTTT
D gene: -
J gene: TRBJ2-3
clone size: few
V gene: TRBV7-8

CDR3 protein: CASRIRGELNEQYF
CDR3 DNA: TGTGCCAGCAGAATTCGGGGGGAGCTCAACGAGCAGTACTTC
D gene: TRBD2
J gene: TRBJ2-7
clone size: few
V gene: TRBV6-9

CDR3 protein: CSARDPGHTYEQYF
CDR3 DNA: TGCAGTGCTAGAGATCCGGGACACACTTACGAGCAGTACTTC
D gene: -
J gene: TRBJ2-7
clone size: -
V gene: TRBV20-1

CDR3 protein: CASSSPRGWQSPLHF
CDR3 DNA: TGTGCCAGCAGTAGCCCCAGGGGGTGGCAGTCACCCCTCCACTTT
D gene: TRBD1
J gene: TRBJ1-6
clone size: few
V gene: TRBV12-3/TRBV12-4

CDR3 protein: CSVSPLSYNEQFF
CDR3 DNA: TGCAGCGTTAGTCCACTCTCCTACAATGAGCAGTTCTTC
D gene: -
J gene: TRBJ2-1
clone size: few
V gene: TRBV29-1

CDR3 protein: CASSLQGLREQYF
CDR3 DNA: TGTGCCAGCAGCCTCCAGGGATTACGCGAGCAGTACTTC
D gene: -
J gene: TRBJ2-7
clone size: few
V gene: TRBV3-1

CDR3 protein: CAISLADTKETQYF
CDR3 DNA: TGTGCCATCAGTCTAGCCGACACGAAAGAGACCCAGTACTTC
D gene: -
J gene: TRBJ2-5
clone size: -
V gene: TRBV10-3

CDR3 protein: CASSALTGEETQYF
CDR3 DNA: TGCGCCAGCAGCGCCTTGACAGGGGAAGAGACCCAGTACTTC
D gene: TRBD1
J gene: TRBJ2-5
clone size: few
V gene: TRBV5-1

CDR3 protein: CASSLTWDGDYEQYF
CDR3 DNA: TGTGCCAGCTCCCTAACTTGGGACGGGGACTACGAGCAGTACTTC
D gene: -
J gene: TRBJ2-7
clone size: -
V gene: TRBV18

CDR3 protein: CASSYPKGSAYNEQFF
CDR3 DNA: TGTGCCAGCAGTTACCCCAAAGGGTCGGCATACAATGAGCAGTTCTTC
D gene: -
J gene: TRBJ2-1
clone size: many
V gene: TRBV6-2/TRBV6-3

CDR3 protein: CASSQGGGSLYNEQFF
CDR3 DNA: TGCGCCAGCAGCCAAGGGGGAGGGAGTTTGTACAATGAGCAGTTCTTC
D gene: TRBD2
J gene: TRBJ2-1
clone size: few
V gene: TRBV4-3

CDR3 protein: CSARREGATQYF
CDR3 DNA: TGCAGTGCTAGGCGGGAGGGGGCTACGCAGTATTTT
D gene: TRBD2
J gene: TRBJ2-3
clone size: few
V gene: TRBV20-1

CDR3 protein: CASSYYSGEQYF
CDR3 DNA: TGTGCCAGCAGTTACTACAGCGGGGAGCAGTACTTC
D gene: TRBD2
J gene: TRBJ2-4
clone size: -
V gene: TRBV6-2/TRBV6-3

CDR3 protein: CASSLAPGQGVPGANVLTF
CDR3 DNA: TGTGCCAGCAGCTTGGCCCCCGGACAGGGAGTCCCTGGGGCCAACGTCCTGACTTTC
D gene: TRBD1
J gene: TRBJ2-6
clone size: -
V gene: TRBV5-6

CDR3 protein: CSARQGAVNTEAFF
CDR3 DNA: TGCAGTGCTAGACAGGGGGCAGTGAACACTGAAGCTTTCTTT
D gene: TRBD1
J gene: TRBJ1-1
clone size: -
V gene: TRBV20-1

CDR3 protein: CASSRDGGAAYEQYF
CDR3 DNA: TGTGCCAGCTCACGGGACGGGGGAGCGGCCTACGAGCAGTACTTC
D gene: -
J gene: TRBJ2-7
clone size: few
V gene: TRBV18

CDR3 protein: CASSQDTTYEQYF
CDR3 DNA: TGCGCCAGCAGCCAAGATACTACCTACGAGCAGTACTTC
D gene: -
J gene: TRBJ2-7
clone size: -
V gene: TRBV4-3

CDR3 protein: CASRVSGQGYQETQYF
CDR3 DNA: TGTGCCAGCAGAGTGAGCGGACAGGGATATCAAGAGACCCAGTACTTC
D gene: TRBD1
J gene: TRBJ2-5
clone size: -
V gene: TRBV6-1

CDR3 protein: CASSPIRDQNTEAFF
CDR3 DNA: TGTGCCAGCAGCCCAATCAGGGATCAGAACACTGAAGCTTTCTTT
D gene: -
J gene: TRBJ1-1
clone size: many
V gene: TRBV27

CDR3 protein: CASSTDRSYEQYF
CDR3 DNA: TGTGCCAGTAGTACCGACAGATCCTACGAGCAGTACTTC
D gene: -
J gene: TRBJ2-7
clone size: -
V gene: TRBV19

CDR3 protein: CASSFSLGREEPQHF
CDR3 DNA: TGTGCCAGCAGTTTCTCCCTTGGGAGGGAGGAGCCCCAGCATTTT
D gene: -
J gene: TRBJ1-5
clone size: -
V gene: TRBV12-3/TRBV12-4

CDR3 protein: CSVEQRSGNYGYTF
CDR3 DNA: TGCAGCGTTGAGCAGCGGTCGGGGAACTATGGCTACACCTTC
D gene: -
J gene: TRBJ1-2
clone size: few
V gene: TRBV29-1

CDR3 protein: CSVRNHTGTGTYEQYF
CDR3 DNA: TGCAGCGTTCGAAACCATACCGGGACAGGTACCTACGAGCAGTACTTC
D gene: TRBD1
J gene: TRBJ2-7
clone size: few
V gene: TRBV29-1

CDR3 protein: CSAPTGTTGGDEQFF
CDR3 DNA: TGCAGTGCTCCGACCGGGACCACTGGTGGGGATGAGCAGTTCTTC
D gene: -
J gene: TRBJ2-1
clone size: many
V gene: TRBV20-1

CDR3 protein: CASSLASGSENEQFF
CDR3 DNA: TGTGCCAGCAGTTTAGCGAGCGGGAGCGAAAATGAGCAGTTCTTC
D gene: TRBD2
J gene: TRBJ2-1
clone size: -
V gene: TRBV28

CDR3 protein: CAISARENTEAFF
CDR3 DNA: TGTGCCATCAGTGCCCGGGAGAACACTGAAGCTTTCTTT
D gene: -
J gene: TRBJ1-1
clone size: -
V gene: TRBV10-3

CDR3 protein: CASSEDRGEETDTQYF
CDR3 DNA: TGTGCCAGCAGCGAAGACAGGGGAGAGGAGACAGATACGCAGTATTTT
D gene: TRBD1
J gene: TRBJ2-3
clone size: few
V gene: TRBV7-2

CDR3 protein: CASSYSTRSTYQETQYF
CDR3 DNA: TGTGCCAGCAGTTACTCGACTCGCAGTACATACCAAGAGACCCAGTACTTC
D gene: -
J gene: TRBJ2-5
clone size: few
V gene: TRBV6-5

CDR3 protein: CASSPAGQISYEQYF
CDR3 DNA: TGCGCCAGCAGCCCCGCTGGACAGATCTCCTACGAGCAGTACTTC
D gene: -
J gene: TRBJ2-7
clone size: -
V gene: TRBV5-1

CDR3 protein: CASSPWENEKLFF
CDR3 DNA: TGTGCCAGCAGCCCGTGGGAGAATGAAAAACTGTTTTTT
D gene: -
J gene: TRBJ1-4
clone size: few
V gene: TRBV6-1

CDR3 protein: CASSYSSSRYEKLFF
CDR3 DNA: TGTGCCAGCAGTTACTCGTCTTCACGATATGAAAAACTGTTTTTT
D gene: -
J gene: TRBJ1-4
clone size: -
V gene: TRBV6-5

CDR3 protein: CASSELAGPTYNEQFF
CDR3 DNA: TGTGCCAGCAGCGAACTAGCGGGGCCCACCTACAATGAGCAGTTCTTC
D gene: TRBD2
J gene: TRBJ2-1
clone size: -
V gene: TRBV11-2

CDR3 protein: CASSQELPPHLRETQYF
CDR3 DNA: TGCGCCAGCAGCCAAGAGCTCCCCCCGCACCTGAGGGAGACCCAGTACTTC
D gene: -
J gene: TRBJ2-5
clone size: -
V gene: TRBV4-1

CDR3 protein: CASSPDRASGYTF
CDR3 DNA: TGCGCCAGCAGTCCGGACAGGGCGTCGGGCTACACCTTC
D gene: TRBD1
J gene: TRBJ1-2
clone size: few
V gene: TRBV10-1

CDR3 protein: CASSEAPSSYEQYF
CDR3 DNA: TGTGCCAGCAGTGAAGCCCCGAGCTCCTACGAGCAGTACTTC
D gene: -
J gene: TRBJ2-7
clone size: few
V gene: TRBV2

CDR3 protein: CASSWTAIYEQYF
CDR3 DNA: TGTGCCAGCAGCTGGACAGCGATCTACGAGCAGTACTTC
D gene: -
J gene: TRBJ2-7
clone size: -
V gene: TRBV7-2

CDR3 protein: CATSDIMGQGNTGELFF
CDR3 DNA: TGTGCCACCAGTGATATAATGGGACAGGGTAACACCGGGGAGCTGTTTTTT
D gene: TRBD1
J gene: TRBJ2-2
clone size: -
V gene: TRBV24-1

CDR3 protein: CSARDFGGPNYGYTF
CDR3 DNA: TGCAGTGCTAGAGATTTTGGGGGGCCTAACTATGGCTACACCTTC
D gene: -
J gene: TRBJ1-2
clone size: -
V gene: TRBV20-1

CDR3 protein: CASSLAGAYTEAFF
CDR3 DNA: TGTGCCAGCAGCTTAGCCGGGGCCTACACTGAAGCTTTCTTT
D gene: -
J gene: TRBJ1-1
clone size: few
V gene: TRBV7-2

CDR3 protein: CASSQEDTTEPQHF
CDR3 DNA: TGCGCCAGCAGCCAAGAGGACACTACGGAGCCCCAGCATTTT
D gene: -
J gene: TRBJ1-5
clone size: -
V gene: TRBV4-3

CDR3 protein: CASSVSRNTGELFF
CDR3 DNA: TGCGCCAGCAGTGTCTCCAGAAACACCGGGGAGCTGTTTTTT
D gene: -
J gene: TRBJ2-2
clone size: -
V gene: TRBV10-1

CDR3 protein: CASRGRGPTYEQYF
CDR3 DNA: TGTGCCAGCAGAGGGAGGGGGCCTACCTACGAGCAGTACTTC
D gene: -
J gene: TRBJ2-7
clone size: -
V gene: TRBV7-9

CDR3 protein: CASRYTGDQPQHF
CDR3 DNA: TGTGCCAGCAGGTATACAGGGGATCAGCCCCAGCATTTT
D gene: TRBD1
J gene: TRBJ1-5
clone size: many
V gene: TRBV12-3/TRBV12-4

CDR3 protein: CASSLVGSYEQYF
CDR3 DNA: TGTGCCAGCAGCTTGGTCGGCTCCTACGAGCAGTACTTC
D gene: -
J gene: TRBJ2-7
clone size: many
V gene: TRBV12-3/TRBV12-4

CDR3 protein: CASRTSGGKETQYF
CDR3 DNA: TGTGCCAGTAGGACAAGCGGCGGAAAAGAGACCCAGTACTTC
D gene: -
J gene: TRBJ2-5
clone size: -
V gene: TRBV6-1

CDR3 protein: CSARPQGVHEQFF
CDR3 DNA: TGCAGTGCTAGACCACAGGGTGTCCATGAGCAGTTCTTC
D gene: -
J gene: TRBJ2-1
clone size: few
V gene: TRBV20-1

CDR3 protein: CASSSQSQNTEAFF
CDR3 DNA: TGTGCCAGCAGTTCGCAGAGCCAGAACACTGAAGCTTTCTTT
D gene: -
J gene: TRBJ1-1
clone size: few
V gene: TRBV6-5

CDR3 protein: CSVAQGQVTEAFF
CDR3 DNA: TGCAGCGTTGCTCAGGGACAGGTGACTGAAGCTTTCTTT
D gene: TRBD1
J gene: TRBJ1-1
clone size: -
V gene: TRBV29-1

CDR3 protein: CATSRDIDYNEQFF
CDR3 DNA: TGTGCCACCAGCAGAGATATAGACTACAATGAGCAGTTCTTC
D gene: -
J gene: TRBJ2-1
clone size: few
V gene: TRBV15

CDR3 protein: CASSQSGRVQETQYF
CDR3 DNA: TGTGCCAGCAGCCAAAGCGGGAGGGTCCAAGAGACCCAGTACTTC
D gene: TRBD2
J gene: TRBJ2-5
clone size: -
V gene: TRBV7-9

CDR3 protein: CAISEAGGNQPQHF
CDR3 DNA: TGTGCCATCAGTGAGGCAGGGGGCAATCAGCCCCAGCATTTT
D gene: -
J gene: TRBJ1-5
clone size: -
V gene: TRBV10-3

CDR3 protein: CASRPSGGVAYEQYF
CDR3 DNA: TGTGCCAGCAGGCCTTCCGGTGGGGTTGCCTACGAGCAGTACTTC
D gene: -
J gene: TRBJ2-7
clone size: -
V gene: TRBV27

CDR3 protein: CASSMQGTRKETQYF
CDR3 DNA: TGTGCCAGTAGTATGCAGGGGACTAGGAAAGAGACCCAGTACTTC
D gene: TRBD2
J gene: TRBJ2-5
clone size: -
V gene: TRBV19

CDR3 protein: CASSLLGQRENSPLHF
CDR3 DNA: TGCGCCAGCAGCTTGTTGGGACAGAGGGAGAATTCACCCCTCCACTTT
D gene: TRBD1
J gene: TRBJ1-6
clone size: -
V gene: TRBV5-1

CDR3 protein: CASSYRTGYGYTF
CDR3 DNA: TGTGCCAGCAGTTACCGGACAGGCTATGGCTACACCTTC
D gene: TRBD1
J gene: TRBJ1-2
clone size: few
V gene: TRBV6-5

CDR3 protein: CASRVEVATGELFF
CDR3 DNA: TGTGCCAGCAGGGTCGAGGTAGCCACCGGGGAGCTGTTTTTT
D gene: -
J gene: TRBJ2-2
clone size: -
V gene: TRBV7-9